Following are 17 T cell receptor beta chains from one sample sequenced in a study of Graves' ophthalmopathy and Graves' hyperthyroidism. The sequenced template was RNA, covering the TCR beta CDR3 region. HTBI-primed first-round RT-PCR preceded second-round multiplex PCR. TCRdb passed the multiplex PCR reads through MiXCR, listing each CDR3 protein once. The sample lists about 400,000 distinct CDR3 sequences; about 17% were seen once. The specimen sequenced was peripheral blood. The receptors come from a woman aged 18-29 years with Graves' ophthalmopathy.

This clonotype was counted at least ten times. This chain joins TRBV6-2 or TRBV6-3 and TRBJ1-1, with unresolved D. Germline assignment: CDR1 MNHEY and CDR2 SVGEGT. CDR3 length: 13 residues. Trimming left V 6 bases short and J 8 bases short, with 16 bases between. The CDR3 sequence is CASRRDSPGEAFF. In nucleotides, the CDR3 is TGTGCCAGCAGGAGAGACTCCCCTGGGGAAGCTTTCTTT.

CDR3 protein: CASSQDYGTGELFF. The CDR3 DNA follows: TGCGCCAGCAGCCAAGATTACGGCACCGGGGAGCTGTTTTTT. This chain links TRBV4-3 with TRBJ2-2; no reliable D call. This CDR3 has 14 amino acids. V gave up 0 bases and J gave up 4 bases, with 6 bases separating them. In germline, CDR1 is LGHNA, CDR2 YSLEER.

This clonotype has just a few counts. The CDR3 spells CASSLIPGQGVTYEQYF. The CDR3, as DNA: TGTGCCAGCAGCTTAATCCCCGGACAGGGGGTTACCTACGAGCAGTACTTC. The chain employs TRBV11-2 and TRBJ2-7, with 10 bases identical to TRBD1. V shed 2 bases and J 2 bases; nucleotides not matched to a gene: 9. Germline V lookup: CDR1 SGHAT, CDR2 FQNNGV. The length of the CDR3 is 17 residues.

The chain couples TRBV2 to TRBJ2-2; 8 bases line up with TRBD1. The V segment lost 5 bases and the J segment 7 bases; nucleotides outside the gene matches: 9. This CDR3 is 15 amino acids long. CDR1 is SNHLY, CDR2 FYNNEI, per germline. CDR3 protein: CASSPGQGWGGELFF. The CDR3 DNA follows: TGTGCCAGCAGTCCTGGACAGGGCTGGGGCGGGGAGCTGTTTTTT.

V gene TRBV3-1 combines with J gene TRBJ2-7; 7 bases agree with TRBD2. The ends lost 1 base at V and 1 base at J; junction bases unmatched: 7. The CDR3 has 16 residues. Germline V gene lookup returns CDR1 LGHDT and CDR2 YNNKEL (reference sequence). Written as DNA, the CDR3 is TGTGCCAGCAGCCAAGCAAGCGGGGTAGGGTCCTACGAGCAGTACTTC. Its protein product is CASSQASGVGSYEQYF.

This clonotype was recorded at least ten times. The chain couples TRBV7-2 to TRBJ1-1; D ambiguous. Germline lookup yields CDR1 SGHTA and CDR2 FQGNSA. Trimming stripped 3 bases from V and 2 bases from J, with 10 bases between. This CDR3 contains 14 residues. The DNA of the CDR3 is TGTGCCAGCAGCTTCGAGGTCGCTAACACTGAAGCTTTCTTT. Translation: CASSFEVANTEAFF.

The V gene is TRBV4-1, the J gene TRBJ2-2, with TRBD2 identical over 11 bases. The CDR3 length is 17 residues. CDR1 and CDR2 (germline): MGHRA, YSYEKL. V was clipped by 3 bases and J by 4 bases; unmatched bases: 7. This CDR3 reads CASSQGLAGGVTGELFF. In DNA, the CDR3 is TGCGCCAGCAGCCAGGGGTTAGCGGGGGGGGTCACCGGGGAGCTGTTTTTT.

This clonotype showed up many times. This rearrangement joins TRBV9 to TRBJ1-1, with D tentatively TRBD1 (5 bases). Germline lookup yields CDR1 SGDLS and CDR2 YYNGEE. The V gene lost 0 bases and the J gene lost 5 bases, with 11 bases spanning the gap. The CDR3 contains 14 residues. The CDR3 is CASSVAGGPTEAFF. CDR3 DNA: TGTGCCAGCAGCGTAGCTGGGGGACCAACTGAAGCTTTCTTT. The full variable domain, completed using reference TRBV9 and TRBJ1-1, is DSGVTQTPKHLITATGQRVTLRCSPRSGDLSVYWYQQSLDQGLQFLIQYYNGEERAKGNILERFSAQQFPDLHSELNLSSLELGDSALYFCASSVAGGPTEAFFGQGTRLTVV.

This clonotype was observed at least ten times. The chain joins TRBV7-3 to TRBJ2-5, with 14 bases aligning to TRBD2. V shed 0 bases, J shed 4 bases, and the junction held 1 base outside the gene matches. The CDR3 has 16 residues. Per the germline V gene, CDR1 is SGHTA and CDR2 is FQGTGA. DNA of the CDR3: TGTGCCAGCAGCTTAACCGGGACTAGCGGGAGAGAGACCCAGTACTTC. Amino acid sequence: CASSLTGTSGRETQYF.

The sample holds many counts of this clonotype. The J gene is TRBJ2-7, the V gene TRBV28; D unclear. CDR1 is MDHEN, CDR2 SYDVKM, per germline. The CDR3 spans 15 residues. V was pared by 6 bases and J by 1 base, with 16 bases between. The CDR3: CASRGLGLPSYEQYF. The CDR3 DNA sequence: TGTGCCAGCAGGGGCCTAGGCTTACCTTCCTACGAGCAGTACTTC.

This clonotype came up many times. The chain carries TRBV12-3 or TRBV12-4 and TRBJ2-5; maybe TRBD2 (7 bases). V shed 6 bases and J shed 5 bases, with 16 bases lying between them. This CDR3 has 14 residues. CDR3 protein: CASRIQGAGETQYF. The DNA of the CDR3 is TGTGCCAGCAGAATACAGGGAGCGGGGGAGACCCAGTACTTC.

This clonotype was observed at least ten times. The chain is built from TRBV2 and TRBJ2-7, with D unclear. V lost 3 bases to trimming and J lost 5 bases, with 11 bases between them. Germline V lookup: CDR1 SNHLY, CDR2 FYNNEI. This CDR3 is 13 amino acids long. As DNA, the CDR3 is TGTGCCAGCAGTGACACCTCGCTGGACGAGCAGTACTTC. Residues: CASSDTSLDEQYF.

This clonotype was counted many times. J is TRBJ1-1 and V is TRBV27; D might be TRBD1 (5 bases). The CDR3 consists of 13 residues. Germline lookup yields CDR1 MNHEY and CDR2 SMNVEV (reference sequence). V dropped 5 bases and J dropped 1 base, with 8 bases sitting between them. CDR3 sequence (DNA): TGTGCCAGCAGTCCCGGACAGAACACTGAAGCTTTCTTT. Amino acid sequence: CASSPGQNTEAFF.

The CDR3 is CASSPTGTSKAGELFF. CDR3 sequence (DNA): TGTGCCAGCAGCCCCACCGGGACTAGCAAAGCCGGGGAGCTGTTTTTT. This chain joins TRBV12-3 or TRBV12-4 and TRBJ2-2; 9 nucleotides align to TRBD2. The CDR3 totals 16 residues. The V and J ends lost 6 bases and 6 bases, in that order; junction bases with no gene match: 11.

The chain links TRBV19 to TRBJ2-2; 9 nucleotides align to TRBD2. Germline V gene lookup returns CDR1 LNHDA and CDR2 SQIVND (reference sequence). This CDR3 is 18 amino acids long. V lost 7 bases and J lost 1; bases outside the gene matches: 13. As DNA, the CDR3 is TGTGCCAGTATCTCCCGCGGGGGGGCCGCGATGAACACCGGGGAGCTGTTTTTT. It is translated as CASISRGGAAMNTGELFF.

This clonotype occurred many times. The chain links TRBV6-5 to TRBJ1-1, with D perhaps TRBD1 (6 bases). The CDR3 has 13 residues. The ends were cut back, 8 bases at V and 1 base at J, with 11 bases in the middle. The germline CDR1 and CDR2 sequences are MNHEY and SVGAGI. The CDR3 spells CASEDRWNTEAFF. The CDR3 nucleotides read TGTGCCAGCGAAGACAGGTGGAACACTGAAGCTTTCTTT.

This clonotype was found many times. The chain carries TRBV7-2 and TRBJ2-4; 8 nucleotides match TRBD1. The CDR3 totals 18 residues. Looked up from germline, CDR1 is SGHTA and CDR2 is FQGNSA. Trimming removed 2 bases from V and 1 base from J; junction bases left unmatched: 10. Here the CDR3 reads CASSLSFTGDRAKNIQYF. As DNA, the CDR3 is TGTGCCAGCAGCTTATCGTTTACAGGGGACAGGGCCAAAAACATTCAGTACTTC.